The 21 T cell receptor beta chains presented below share a single source sample, sequenced in a study of T cells after yellow fever vaccination. TCRdb used MiXCR to reprocess the 5' RACE reads, holding one entry per CDR3 protein. The sample has approximately 160,000 distinct CDR3 sequences, about 6.2% seen once. The material was CD4+ T cells sorted from PBMCs, obtained on the day of the first yellow fever vaccination. The receptor source for this set is a man younger than 35 who received the YFV17D yellow fever vaccine.

This clonotype was detected a few times. The CDR3 DNA follows: TGTGCCAGCAGGGGGTCTGGCGGTTACACAGATACGCAGTATTTT. The encoded protein is CASRGSGGYTDTQYF. The chain employs TRBV6-1 and TRBJ2-3; D call uncertain. In germline, CDR1 is MNHNS, CDR2 SASEGT. V gave up 6 bases and J gave up 2 bases, with 15 bases separating them. This CDR3 has 15 amino acids.

This clonotype came up a few times. The chain employs TRBV4-1 and TRBJ1-2; D not certain. The CDR3 is 17 residues long. Trimming cost V 0 bases and J 0 bases, with 14 bases left between them. Germline CDR1 and CDR2: MGHRA and YSYEKL. DNA for the CDR3: TGCGCCAGCAGCCAAGATCGGTTGATCGAGGCTAACTATGGCTACACCTTC. Translated: CASSQDRLIEANYGYTF.

This clonotype was seen a few times. The rearrangement joins TRBV7-7 to TRBJ2-2, with D perhaps TRBD2 (6 bases). Germline lookup yields CDR1 SSHAT and CDR2 FNYEAQ (reference sequence). The V and J ends lost 4 bases and 6 bases respectively, with 12 bases between them. The CDR3 runs to 14 residues. CDR3 in amino acids: CASSYAGMAGELFF. The CDR3 DNA sequence: TGTGCCAGCAGCTACGCGGGGATGGCCGGGGAGCTGTTTTTT.

This clonotype has only a few counts. V usage is TRBV6-2 or TRBV6-3 and J usage is TRBJ1-1; 9 bases are shared with TRBD1. Germline assignment: CDR1 MNHEY and CDR2 SVGEGT. J gave up 0 bases and V 4 bases, and 3 bases lay outside the gene matches. There are 15 residues in the CDR3. As DNA, the CDR3 is TGTGCCAGCAGTTTACAGGGGGCGATGAACACTGAAGCTTTCTTT. Its protein is CASSLQGAMNTEAFF.

This clonotype was seen many times. The CDR3 DNA follows: TGTGCCAGCAGCCAGGCAGGGGAAAGGTCTGAAGCTTTCTTT. Its translation: CASSQAGERSEAFF. This sequence joins TRBV16 and TRBJ1-1; possible D gene TRBD1, 6 bases. Between the trimmed V and J ends, which lost 3 bases and 6 bases, there was a span of 14 bases. Germline V gives CDR1 KGHSY, CDR2 FQNENV. The CDR3 totals 14 residues.

There are many counts of this clonotype. V usage is TRBV18 and J usage is TRBJ2-7; D remains ambiguous. CDR3 length: 12 residues. Germline V gene lookup returns CDR1 KGHSH and CDR2 LQKENI. V gave up 3 bases and J gave up 0 bases, with 3 bases separating them. As DNA, the CDR3 is TGTGCCAGCTCACCGGACTCCTACGAGCAGTACTTC. It translates to CASSPDSYEQYF.

V and J are TRBV19 and TRBJ1-2, with TRBD1 matching over 8 bases. Germline V gives CDR1 LNHDA, CDR2 SQIVND (reference sequence). V was pared by 3 bases and J by 4 bases, with 1 base of the junction left unmatched. The CDR3 is 13 residues long. CDR3 residues: CASSMDRVYGYTF. Here the CDR3 DNA reads TGTGCCAGTAGTATGGACAGGGTCTATGGCTACACCTTC.

DNA for the CDR3: TGTGCCAGCAGTGGGGGGTCAGGTGGCTACACCTTC. Translating it yields CASSGGSGGYTF. This chain links TRBV6-1 with TRBJ1-2; the D gene is possibly TRBD1 (5 bases). Germline V gene data show CDR1 as MNHNS and CDR2 as SASEGT. This CDR3 has 12 amino acids. V was cut by 4 bases and J by 7 bases, with 10 bases left in between.

This clonotype was recorded a few times. This chain joins TRBV7-9 and TRBJ1-4; D not certain. The CDR3 is 14 amino acids. CDR1 SEHNR and CDR2 FQNEAQ come from the germline V gene (reference sequence). Trimming cost V 2 bases and J 7 bases, with 11 bases left between them. The DNA for the CDR3 is TGTGCCAGCAGCTTAAGGACGGCTCGTGAAAAACTGTTTTTT. It specifies CASSLRTAREKLFF.

This clonotype was detected many times. This sequence joins TRBV7-2 and TRBJ1-2; D ambiguous. Germline CDR1 SGHTA, CDR2 FQGNSA. CDR3 length equals 13 residues. The V and J ends lost 1 base and 6 bases respectively, with 9 bases between them. The CDR3 DNA is TGTGCCAGCAGCTTAGTAGCGGTAGATGGCTACACCTTC. It codes for CASSLVAVDGYTF.

In regard to this clonotype: This may come from a read error, since a much larger clone is one base off. This rearrangement joins TRBV12-3 or TRBV12-4 to TRBJ2-5; 13 bases are shared with TRBD2. The CDR3 is made up of 15 amino acids. V lost 6 bases and J lost 5; bases outside the gene matches: 6. CDR3 region: CASSVTSGGHETQYF. DNA for the CDR3: TGTGCCAGCAGCGTGACTAGCGGGGGGCATGAGACCCAGTACTTC.

This clonotype was seen a few times. The rearrangement links TRBV10-1 to TRBJ2-7; the D gene is possibly TRBD1 (6 bases). The CDR3 runs 12 residues. Trimming stripped 5 bases from V and 6 bases from J, with 11 bases between. Germline-derived CDR1 and CDR2 are WNHNN and SYGVQD (reference sequence). DNA for the CDR3: TGCGCCAGCAGTCCCGACAGGTTCGAGCAGTACTTC. Translated: CASSPDRFEQYF.

This clonotype came up many times. This chain joins TRBV27 and TRBJ2-5; no clear D. The CDR3 is made up of 13 amino acids. Trimming left V 4 bases short and J 0 bases short, with 6 bases between. Germline V CDR1 and CDR2: MNHEY, SMNVEV (reference sequence). The CDR3 DNA follows: TGTGCCAGCAGTTCAATGTACCAAGAGACCCAGTACTTC. Amino acid sequence: CASSSMYQETQYF.

This clonotype was picked up many times. CDR3 sequence: CASSLGGGLAKNIQYF. DNA of the CDR3: TGTGCCAGCAGCTTAGGGGGGGGGCTAGCCAAAAACATTCAGTACTTC. This sequence joins TRBV7-2 and TRBJ2-4; maybe TRBD2 (7 bases). Trimming took 1 base from V and 0 from J, leaving 10 bases between them. CDR3 size: 16 residues. Germline CDR1 reads SGHTA; CDR2 reads FQGNSA.

This clonotype was observed many times. The gene calls are TRBV4-3 and TRBJ2-1; D ambiguous. The V gene lost 4 bases and the J gene lost 9 bases, with 13 bases spanning the gap. This CDR3 region has 13 residues. CDR1 is LGHNA and CDR2 is YSLEER in the germline V gene. CDR3 in DNA: TGCGCCAGCAGCCCAGAAGTGGGCTTTGAGCAGTTCTTC. This sequence encodes CASSPEVGFEQFF.

This chain joins TRBV5-1 and TRBJ1-4, with D uncertain. Per germline, CDR1 SGHRS and CDR2 YFSETQ. The CDR3 totals 14 residues. Trimming cost V 1 base and J 4 bases, with 8 bases left between them. As DNA, the CDR3 is TGCGCCAGCAGCTTGTTCTGGGGTAATGAAAAACTGTTTTTT. Amino acids: CASSLFWGNEKLFF.

This clonotype came up many times. V is TRBV5-1 and J is TRBJ1-4; weak D call: TRBD1 (5 bases). Trimming pared 0 bases from V and 4 bases from J, leaving 7 bases between. This CDR3 comprises 14 residues. CDR1 is SGHRS and CDR2 is YFSETQ in the germline V gene. The CDR3 nucleotides are TGCGCCAGCAGCTTGGGACAGTATAATGAAAAACTGTTTTTT. It is translated as CASSLGQYNEKLFF.

This chain connects TRBV6-2 or TRBV6-3 to TRBJ2-5; a weak D match, TRBD1 (6 bases). Trimming took off 6 bases at V and 0 bases at J, with 11 bases between the two ends. The CDR3 extends over 14 amino acids. Germline V gene lookup returns CDR1 MNHEY and CDR2 SVGEGT. The CDR3 protein is CASRPGTNQETQYF. CDR3 nucleotides: TGTGCCAGCAGGCCCGGGACAAACCAAGAGACCCAGTACTTC.

The rearrangement joins TRBV7-9 to TRBJ1-2, with D possibly TRBD1 on 6 matching bases. V gave up 1 base and J gave up 6 bases, with 12 bases separating them. Germline CDR1 reads SEHNR; CDR2 reads FQNEAQ (reference sequence). This CDR3 has 14 residues. The CDR3 loop is CASSLGTELNGYTF. Here the CDR3 DNA reads TGTGCCAGCAGCTTAGGGACAGAACTTAATGGCTACACCTTC.

The chain combines TRBV23-1 with TRBJ2-2, with D unresolved. TRBV23-1 is an ORF; its function is uncertain. The CDR3 contains 15 residues. With 0 bases removed from V and 3 bases from J, the gap between germline ends came to 8 bases. CDR3 DNA: TGCGCCAGCAGTCAATCCGATTCACACACCGGGGAGCTGTTTTTT. The encoded protein is CASSQSDSHTGELFF.

This clonotype was counted a few times. The chain joins TRBV14 to TRBJ2-7; TRBD1 agrees at 9 bases. Germline V gives CDR1 SGHDN, CDR2 FVKESK. The CDR3 sequence is 15 residues long. Trimming cost V 4 bases and J 4 bases; bases outside gene matches: 8. The chain's CDR3 is CASSPHRGLRYEQYF. CDR3 sequence (DNA): TGTGCCAGCAGCCCACACAGGGGGCTGCGTTACGAGCAGTACTTC.